This T cell receptor (beta chain) was identified in a study of cytomegalovirus exposure and HLA in healthy donors. CDR1 is SGHAT, CDR2 FQNNGV, per germline. The CDR3 runs to 18 residues. V shed 10 bases and J shed 1 base, with 28 bases lying between them. Study-wide results and limits: In a later analysis, a genetic analysis reported fewer productive-TCR N-insertions in an Asian-associated ancestry cluster than the cohort average.

Worth noting for this clone: The antigen remains unidentified.

It was with 60 Vbeta and 13 Jbeta primers that the PCR ran. Using immunoSEQ multiplex PCR, the repertoire was profiled, and TCRdb retains in-frame clones only, with some absent. This table holds about 130,000 clones, 70% to 75% found once. Input material: PBMCs. This sequence was found in a woman in her forties in good health and CMV-seropositive. The V call is TRBV11-2, the J call TRBJ1-1, with D possibly matching TRBD1 (5 bases). The DNA of the CDR3 is TGTGCCATCCATCTCTTCACAGGTGATTTACCCCAGAACACTGAAGCTTTCTTT. Its protein product is CAIHLFTGDLPQNTEAFF.